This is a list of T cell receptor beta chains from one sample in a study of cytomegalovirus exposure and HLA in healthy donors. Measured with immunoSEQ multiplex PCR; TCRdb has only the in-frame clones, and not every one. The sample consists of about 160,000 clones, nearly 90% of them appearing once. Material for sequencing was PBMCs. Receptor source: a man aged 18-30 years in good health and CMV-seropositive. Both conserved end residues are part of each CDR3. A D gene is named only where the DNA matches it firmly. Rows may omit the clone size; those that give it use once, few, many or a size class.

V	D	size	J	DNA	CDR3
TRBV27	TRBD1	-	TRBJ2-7	TGTGCCAGCCGCGGGACAGGGTTGGGCGAGCAGTACTTC	CASRGTGLGEQYF
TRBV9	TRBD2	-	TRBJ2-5	TGTGCCAGCAGCACACCCTTCGGGACTAAATTAAAAGAGACCCAGTACTTC	CASSTPFGTKLKETQYF
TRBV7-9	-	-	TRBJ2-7	TGTGCCAGCAGCTTGCCCACTCCCGAGCAGTACTTC	CASSLPTPEQYF
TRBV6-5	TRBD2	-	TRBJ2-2	TGTGCCAGCAGTTACGGTAGCGGGAGGGTCGTCGGGGAGCTGTTTTTT	CASSYGSGRVVGELFF
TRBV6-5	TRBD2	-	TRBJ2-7	TGTGCCAGCAGTTACGGGACTAGCGGCTCCTACGAGCAGTACTTC	CASSYGTSGSYEQYF
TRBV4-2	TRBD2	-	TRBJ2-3	TGTGCCAGCAGCCAAGAGGTCCACGGGAGGGCCTTCACAGATACGCAGTATTTT	CASSQEVHGRAFTDTQYF
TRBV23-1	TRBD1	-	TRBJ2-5	TGCGCCAGCAGCCGACTGTGGGACAGGGGAGAATGTTCGGGTCAAGAGACCCAGTACTTC	CASSRLWDRGECSGQETQYF
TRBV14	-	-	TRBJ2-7	TGTGCCAGCAGCCGAACGGGGAACTCCTACGAGCAGTACTTC	CASSRTGNSYEQYF
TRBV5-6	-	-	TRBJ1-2	TGTGCCAGCAGCCCACGACTCAAGGGGTCGAGCTACACCTTC	CASSPRLKGSSYTF
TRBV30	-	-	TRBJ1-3	TGTGCCTGGAGTGCGATCCAGGTTGGAAACACCATATATTTT	CAWSAIQVGNTIYF
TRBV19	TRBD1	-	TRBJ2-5	TGTGCCACCAGGGACAGGGAAAAGACCCAGTACTTC	CATRDREKTQYF
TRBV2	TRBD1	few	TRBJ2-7	TGTGCCAGCAGTGACCCCCCGGGACAGGGGAACGAGCAGTACTTC	CASSDPPGQGNEQYF
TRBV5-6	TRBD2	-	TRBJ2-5	TGTGCCAGCAGCCCAAGGACTAGATCCGAGACCCAGTACTTC	CASSPRTRSETQYF
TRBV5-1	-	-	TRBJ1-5	TGCGCCAGCAGACTTCGGACGGGGGTTGACCAGCCCCAGCATTTT	CASRLRTGVDQPQHF
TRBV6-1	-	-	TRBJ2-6	TGTGCCAGCAGTGGTAGGGGTAGCAGCTTCTCTGGGGCCAACGTCCTGACTTTC	CASSGRGSSFSGANVLTF
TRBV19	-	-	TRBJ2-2	TGTGCCAGTGGGCTGGGACACGCGAACACCGGGGAGCTGTTTTTT	CASGLGHANTGELFF
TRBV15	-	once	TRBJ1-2	TGTGCCACCAGCACCCCCGGCACGACAGTTAAGGGCTACACCTTC	CATSTPGTTVKGYTF
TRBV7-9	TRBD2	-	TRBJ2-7	TGTGCCAGCAGTCCTCTAGCGGGTAGCTCCTACGAGCAGTACTTC	CASSPLAGSSYEQYF
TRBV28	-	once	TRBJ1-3	TGTGCCAGCAGTTTCCGCCCCCGAAGTCAGGGGACTGGAAACACCATATATTTT	CASSFRPRSQGTGNTIYF
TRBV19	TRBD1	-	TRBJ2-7	TGTGCCAGTAGTATCAGGGGACAGGGAGGCTACGAGCAGTACTTC	CASSIRGQGGYEQYF
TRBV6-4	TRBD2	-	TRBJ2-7	TGTGCCAGCAACCGACTAGCGGGAGCGTACGAGCAGTACTTC	CASNRLAGAYEQYF
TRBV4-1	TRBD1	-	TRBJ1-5	TGCGCCAGCAGCCAAGGCCCAGGGGGCACCAAGGGCCAGCATTTT	CASSQGPGGTKGQHF
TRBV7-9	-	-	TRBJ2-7	TGTGCCAGCAGCTTAGCGTGGGTTACTCTAGGCGAGCAGTACTTC	CASSLAWVTLGEQYF
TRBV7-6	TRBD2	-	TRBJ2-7	TGTGCCAGCAGCCCCTTGCTAGCGGGTGTGCACGAGCAGTACTTC	CASSPLLAGVHEQYF
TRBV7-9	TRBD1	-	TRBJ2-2	TGTGCCAGCAGCTTAGGGGACAGGGAGGCCGGGGAGCTGTTTTTT	CASSLGDREAGELFF
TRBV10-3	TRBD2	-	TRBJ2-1	TGTGCCATCAGGCCCAATAGCGGGAGGGCCTACAATGAGCAGTTCTTC	CAIRPNSGRAYNEQFF
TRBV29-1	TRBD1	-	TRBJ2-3	TGCAATGACAGGGCCCGCACAGATACGCAGTATTTT	CNDRARTDTQYF
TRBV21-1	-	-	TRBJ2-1	TGTGCCAGCAGCAAAGGCCCGGGACAGGGCTACAATGAGCAGTTCTTC	CASSKGPGQGYNEQFF